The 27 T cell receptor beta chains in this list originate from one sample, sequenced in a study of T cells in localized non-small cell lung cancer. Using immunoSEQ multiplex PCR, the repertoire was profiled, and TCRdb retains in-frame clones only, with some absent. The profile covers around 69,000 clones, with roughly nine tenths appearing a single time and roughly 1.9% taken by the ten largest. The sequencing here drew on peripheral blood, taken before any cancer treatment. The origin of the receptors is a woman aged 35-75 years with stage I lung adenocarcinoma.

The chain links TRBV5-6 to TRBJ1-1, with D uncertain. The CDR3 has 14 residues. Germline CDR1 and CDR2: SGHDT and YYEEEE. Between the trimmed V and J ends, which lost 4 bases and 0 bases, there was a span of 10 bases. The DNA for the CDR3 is TGTGCCAGCAGCATTGACATCATGAACACTGAAGCTTTCTTT. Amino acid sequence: CASSIDIMNTEAFF.

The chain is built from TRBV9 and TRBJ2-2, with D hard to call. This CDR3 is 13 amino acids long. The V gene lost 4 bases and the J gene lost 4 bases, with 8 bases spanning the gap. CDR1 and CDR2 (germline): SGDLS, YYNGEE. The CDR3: CASSKTGTGELFF. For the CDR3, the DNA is TGTGCCAGCAGCAAGACGGGCACCGGGGAGCTGTTTTTT.

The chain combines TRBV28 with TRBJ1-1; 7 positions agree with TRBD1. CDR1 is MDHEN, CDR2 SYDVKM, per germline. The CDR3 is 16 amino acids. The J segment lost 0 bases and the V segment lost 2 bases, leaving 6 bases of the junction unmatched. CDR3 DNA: TGTGCCAGCAGTTTAGACAGGGAAGGTGTGAACACTGAAGCTTTCTTT. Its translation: CASSLDREGVNTEAFF.

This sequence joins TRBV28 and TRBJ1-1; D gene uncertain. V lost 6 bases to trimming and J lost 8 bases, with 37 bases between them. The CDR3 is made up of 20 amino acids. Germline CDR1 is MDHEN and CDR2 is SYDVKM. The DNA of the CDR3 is TGTGCCAGCAGAGGGCCGAAACCCAAACCTCAACGGCAGGCCTCCACCGAAGCTTTCTTT. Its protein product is CASRGPKPKPQRQASTEAFF.

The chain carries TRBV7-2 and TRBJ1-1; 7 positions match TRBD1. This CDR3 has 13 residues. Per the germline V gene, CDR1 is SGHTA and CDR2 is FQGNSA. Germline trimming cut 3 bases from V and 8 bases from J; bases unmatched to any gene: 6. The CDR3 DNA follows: TGTGCCAGCAGCTTTAAGGGACAGCCGGAAGCTTTCTTT. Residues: CASSFKGQPEAFF.

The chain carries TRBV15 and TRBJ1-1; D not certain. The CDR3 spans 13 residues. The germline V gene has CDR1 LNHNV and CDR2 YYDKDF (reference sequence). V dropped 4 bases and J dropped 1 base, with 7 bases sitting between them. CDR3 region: CATSKTANTEAFF. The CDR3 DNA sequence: TGTGCCACCAGCAAAACAGCGAACACTGAAGCTTTCTTT.

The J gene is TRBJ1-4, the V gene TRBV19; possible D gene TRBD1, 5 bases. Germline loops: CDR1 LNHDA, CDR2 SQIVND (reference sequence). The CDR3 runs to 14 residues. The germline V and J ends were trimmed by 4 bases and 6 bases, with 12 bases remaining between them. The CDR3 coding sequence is TGTGCCAGTAGTACTGCCGGGACTTATGAAAAACTGTTTTTT. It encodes CASSTAGTYEKLFF.

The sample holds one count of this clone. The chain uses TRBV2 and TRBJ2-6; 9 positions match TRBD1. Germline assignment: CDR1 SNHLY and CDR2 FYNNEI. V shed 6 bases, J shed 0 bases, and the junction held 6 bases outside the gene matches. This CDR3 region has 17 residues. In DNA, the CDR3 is TGTGCCAGCAGGGGGACAGGGTCCCACTCTGGGGCCAACGTCCTGACTTTC. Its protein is CASRGTGSHSGANVLTF.

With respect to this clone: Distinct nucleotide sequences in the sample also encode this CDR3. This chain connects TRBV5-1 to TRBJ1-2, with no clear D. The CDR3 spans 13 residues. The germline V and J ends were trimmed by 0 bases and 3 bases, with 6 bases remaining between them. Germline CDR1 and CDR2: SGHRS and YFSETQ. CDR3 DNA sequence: TGCGCCAGCAGCTTGGCAGGAGACTATGGCTACACCTTC. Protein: CASSLAGDYGYTF.

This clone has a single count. CDR3: CASSYLSEYTDTQYF. As DNA, the CDR3 is TGTGCCAGCAGTTATCTCAGCGAGTACACAGATACGCAGTATTTT. The chain has TRBV6-5 and TRBJ2-3; D is ambiguous. V lost 3 bases and J 2 bases, leaving 12 bases between the germline ends. The CDR3 has 15 residues. The V gene's germline CDR1 is MNHEY and CDR2 SVGAGI.

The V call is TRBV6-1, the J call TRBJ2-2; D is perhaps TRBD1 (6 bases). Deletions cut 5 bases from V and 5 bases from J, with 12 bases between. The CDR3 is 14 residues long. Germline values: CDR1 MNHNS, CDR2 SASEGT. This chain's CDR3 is CASSNRESTGELFF. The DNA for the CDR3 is TGTGCCAGCAGTAACAGGGAGTCTACCGGGGAGCTGTTTTTT.

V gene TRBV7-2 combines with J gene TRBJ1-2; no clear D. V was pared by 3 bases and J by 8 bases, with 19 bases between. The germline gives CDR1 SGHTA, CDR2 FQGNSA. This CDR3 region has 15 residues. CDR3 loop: CASSLLALLGGGYTF. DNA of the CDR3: TGTGCCAGCAGCTTGTTGGCACTACTCGGAGGGGGCTACACCTTC. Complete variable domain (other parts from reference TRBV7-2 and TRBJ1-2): GAGVSQSPSNKVTEKGKDVELRCDPISGHTALYWYRQSLGQGLEFLIYFQGNSAPDKSGLPSDRFSAERTGGSVSTLTIQRTQQEDSAVYLCASSLLALLGGGYTFGSGTRLTVV.

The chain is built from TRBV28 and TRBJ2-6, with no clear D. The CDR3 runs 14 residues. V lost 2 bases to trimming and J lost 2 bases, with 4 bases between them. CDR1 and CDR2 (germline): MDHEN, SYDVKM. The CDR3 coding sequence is TGTGCCAGCAGTTTAGGGGCTGGGGCCAACGTCCTGACTTTC. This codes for CASSLGAGANVLTF. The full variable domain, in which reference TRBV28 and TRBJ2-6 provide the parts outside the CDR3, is DVKVTQSSRYLVKRTGEKVFLECVQDMDHENMFWYRQDPGLGLRLIYFSYDVKMKEKGDIPEGYSVSREKKERFSLILESASTNQTSMYLCASSLGAGANVLTFGAGSRLTVL.

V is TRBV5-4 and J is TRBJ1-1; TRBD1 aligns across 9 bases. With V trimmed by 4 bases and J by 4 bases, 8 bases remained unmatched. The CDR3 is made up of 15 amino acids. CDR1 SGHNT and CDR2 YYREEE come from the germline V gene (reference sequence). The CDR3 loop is CASSPQGARGTEAFF. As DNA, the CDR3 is TGTGCCAGCAGCCCACAGGGGGCGAGGGGCACTGAAGCTTTCTTT.

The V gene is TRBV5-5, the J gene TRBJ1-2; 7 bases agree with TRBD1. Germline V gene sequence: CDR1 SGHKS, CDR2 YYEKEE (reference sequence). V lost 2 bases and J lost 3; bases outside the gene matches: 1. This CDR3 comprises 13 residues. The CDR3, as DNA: TGTGCCAGCAGCTTTGGGACAGACTATGGCTACACCTTC. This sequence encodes CASSFGTDYGYTF.

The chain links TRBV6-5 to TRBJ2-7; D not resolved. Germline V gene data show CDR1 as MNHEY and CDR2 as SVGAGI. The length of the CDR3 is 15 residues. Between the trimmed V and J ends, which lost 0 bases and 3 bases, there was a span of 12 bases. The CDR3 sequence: CASSYSKVGSYEQYF. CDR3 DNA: TGTGCCAGCAGTTACTCGAAGGTAGGCAGCTACGAGCAGTACTTC.

The CDR3 DNA reads as TGTGCCAGCAGTTATGATGAGTACTCTGGAAACACCATATATTTT. It specifies CASSYDEYSGNTIYF. V is TRBV6-5 and J is TRBJ1-3; D remains unclear. Per the germline V gene, CDR1 is MNHEY and CDR2 is SVGAGI. CDR3 length equals 15 residues. V lost 3 bases and J 0 bases, leaving 9 bases between the germline ends.

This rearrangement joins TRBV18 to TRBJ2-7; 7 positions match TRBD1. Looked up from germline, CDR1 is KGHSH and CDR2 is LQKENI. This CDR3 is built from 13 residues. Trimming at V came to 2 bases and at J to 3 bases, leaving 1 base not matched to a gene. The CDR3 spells CASSPRDSYEQYF. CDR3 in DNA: TGTGCCAGCTCACCAAGGGACAGCTACGAGCAGTACTTC.

The CDR3 DNA reads as TGTGCCAGCAGTAGTCCTGGACTATACGGATACGAGCAGTACTTC. It is translated as CASSSPGLYGYEQYF. V and J are TRBV7-6 and TRBJ2-7, with D maybe TRBD2 (6 bases). The CDR3 runs to 15 residues. Per germline, CDR1 SGHVS and CDR2 FNYEAQ. Deletions cut 6 bases from V and 4 bases from J, with 19 bases between.

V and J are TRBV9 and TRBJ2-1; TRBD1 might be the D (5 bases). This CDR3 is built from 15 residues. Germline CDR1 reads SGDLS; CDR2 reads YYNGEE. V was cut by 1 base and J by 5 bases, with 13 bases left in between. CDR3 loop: CASSVRGLDNNEQFF. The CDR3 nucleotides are TGTGCCAGCAGCGTAAGGGGTCTAGATAACAATGAGCAGTTCTTC.

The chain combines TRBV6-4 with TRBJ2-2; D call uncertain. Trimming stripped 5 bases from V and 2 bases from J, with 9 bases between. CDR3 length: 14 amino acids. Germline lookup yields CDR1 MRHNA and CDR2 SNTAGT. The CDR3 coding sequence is TGTGCCAGCAGTCAGGAGCCCAACACCGGGGAGCTGTTTTTT. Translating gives CASSQEPNTGELFF.

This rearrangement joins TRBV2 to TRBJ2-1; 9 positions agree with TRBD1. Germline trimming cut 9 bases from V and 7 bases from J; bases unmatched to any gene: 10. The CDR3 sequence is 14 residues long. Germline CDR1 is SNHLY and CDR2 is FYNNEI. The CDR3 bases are TGTGCCAGTTGGGACAGGGATCTCTTAAATGAGCAGTTCTTC. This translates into CASWDRDLLNEQFF. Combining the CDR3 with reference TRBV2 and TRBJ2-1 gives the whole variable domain EPEVTQTPSHQVTQMGQEVILRCVPISNHLYFYWYRQILGQKVEFLVSFYNNEISEKSEIFDDQFSVERPDGSNFTLKIRSTKLEDSAMYFCASWDRDLLNEQFFGPGTRLTVL.

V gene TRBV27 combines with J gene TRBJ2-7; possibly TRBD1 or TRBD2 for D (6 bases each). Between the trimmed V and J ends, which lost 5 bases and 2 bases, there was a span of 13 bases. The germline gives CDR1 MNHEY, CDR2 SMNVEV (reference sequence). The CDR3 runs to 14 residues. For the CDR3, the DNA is TGTGCCAGCAGTCCGGGGGACACTGCCTACGAGCAGTACTTC. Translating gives CASSPGDTAYEQYF.

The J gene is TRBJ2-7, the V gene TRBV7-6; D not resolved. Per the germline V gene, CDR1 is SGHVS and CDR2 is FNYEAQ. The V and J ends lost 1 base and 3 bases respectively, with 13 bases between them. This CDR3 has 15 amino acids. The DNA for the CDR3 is TGTGCCAGCAGCTTAGAGGTCGACGGTAACTACGAGCAGTACTTC. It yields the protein CASSLEVDGNYEQYF.

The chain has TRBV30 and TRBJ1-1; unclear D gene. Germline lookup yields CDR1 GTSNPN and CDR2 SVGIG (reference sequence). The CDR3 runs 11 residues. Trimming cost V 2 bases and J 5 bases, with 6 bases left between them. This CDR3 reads CAWSIFTEAFF. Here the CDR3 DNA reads TGTGCCTGGAGTATTTTTACTGAAGCTTTCTTT.

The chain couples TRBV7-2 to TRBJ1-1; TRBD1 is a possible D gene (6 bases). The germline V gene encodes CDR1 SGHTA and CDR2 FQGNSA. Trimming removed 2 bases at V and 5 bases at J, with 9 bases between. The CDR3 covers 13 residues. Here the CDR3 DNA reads TGTGCCAGCAGCTTATACAGGGCGACTGAAGCTTTCTTT. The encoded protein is CASSLYRATEAFF.

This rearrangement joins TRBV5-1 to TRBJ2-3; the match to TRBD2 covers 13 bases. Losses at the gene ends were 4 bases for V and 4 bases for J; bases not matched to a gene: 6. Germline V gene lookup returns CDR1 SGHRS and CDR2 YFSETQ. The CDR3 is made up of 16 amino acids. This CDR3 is CASSLEGLAGPDTQYF. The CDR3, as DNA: TGCGCCAGCAGCCTGGAGGGACTAGCGGGACCAGATACGCAGTATTTT.